This T cell receptor (beta chain) was obtained from a study of blood T cell repertoires in COVID-19 (dated by TCRdb to 2018 to 2020). Notes on the research overall: Samples from collaborators originated in the United States, Italy and Spain and spanned both the acute and convalescent phases of COVID-19. The prospective study material was composed of cDNA or gDNA derived from T cells, B-cell-depleted T cells, or PBMCs. Deeply sampled blood TCRbeta repertoires from subjects exposed to, actively infected with, or recovered from COVID-19 were included in the dataset. The repertoires were released in a freely available public database intended as a resource for research on the immune response to SARS-CoV-2. Samples came from the ongoing ImmuneRACE study (first 160 participants) plus 1,254 subjects from 6 global collaborators. Sample metadata almost always included a de-identified subject ID, COVID-19 status, age in years and sex. HLA class I and class II types, where available, came from metadata supplied by the sample provider rather than from assay-based typing. Summary of the overall study and its limitations: The quantity of clinical and demographic metadata differed by source and by participant and was supplied without curation.

From V the trimming removes 4 bases and from J it removes 10 bases, while the gene matches leave 13 bases of the junction unaccounted for. The CDR3 goes from the cysteine to the phenylalanine over 16 residues. Only the CDR3 part of the read is kept: 48 bases, read in frame from the first base. The germline V gene supplies CDR1 SGHTA and CDR2 FQGNSA. Concerning this clone: No cognate antigen has been identified for it. Base qualities are not provided; no much larger clone lies one nucleotide away.

The immunoSEQ Assay, a bias-controlled multiplex PCR, was used to amplify TCRbeta CDR3 regions from genomic DNA. On the authors' methods: Nucleated cell counts per sample were estimated from amplification of reference gene primers within the assay. To quantify the absolute abundance of each unique TCRbeta CDR3 rearrangement, sequence reads were collapsed and filtered. For each sample, productive Simpson clonality was calculated by taking the square root of Simpson's diversity index across productive rearrangements. Held by TCRdb, this immuneACCESS table contains in-frame sequences only and omits some clones. Under half of the omission traces to an unresolved V gene where checked; the cause of the rest is unknown. V, J and clone size reflect that table, while D and trimming were determined from the DNA. Recorded for this sample are some 50,000 clones; around 88% of them occurred a single time. The ten largest clones capture roughly 2.1% of the sample.

Collaborating institutions collected whole blood in K2EDTA tubes following their own protocols. For TCRbeta analysis, collaborators shipped samples in one of three forms: frozen whole blood, isolated PBMCs, or DNA extracted from either of those sample types. The TCR sequence derives from a woman in her fifties or sixties with acute or convalescent COVID-19. The sequenced sample was peripheral blood. Here the chain combines TRBV7-2 and TRBJ1-6; a stretch of 7 junction bases matches TRBD1. The CDR3 reads as follows: CASSSQDRAGRSPLHF. The DNA sequence is TGTGCCAGCAGCTCCCAAGACAGGGCGGGGAGATCACCCCTCCACTTT.